The TCR beta chain described here comes from a study of T cell responses to AZD1222 COVID-19 vaccine. Study findings and constraints: With two AZD1222 doses given, Spike-specific TCR breadth and depth both rose. Close to half of all spike-specific TCRs reportedly target regions of the variants that are unmutated. Baseline testing showed seropositivity in only six or seven AZD1222 recipients. White British donors predominated, females outnumbered males, and clonal diversity was possibly underestimated.

Comment on this clone: The antigen remains unidentified.

Repertoires were generated with immunoSEQ multiplex PCR, while TCRdb's copy carries only in-frame clones and drops some. This sample has around 150,000 clones; roughly 92% occur once, and the top ten carry roughly 5.6%. V was cut by 2 bases and J by 8 bases, with 10 bases left in between. This CDR3 has 13 amino acids. The germline CDR1 and CDR2 sequences are SGHTA and FQGNSA. This TCR derives from an adult who received the AZD1222 COVID-19 vaccine. The sequences come from peripheral blood, collected 28 days after the second AZD1222 dose. The J gene is TRBJ2-1, the V gene TRBV7-2, with no clear D. CDR3 loop: CASSLQVTDEQFF. CDR3 bases: TGTGCCAGCAGCTTACAGGTCACGGATGAGCAGTTCTTC.